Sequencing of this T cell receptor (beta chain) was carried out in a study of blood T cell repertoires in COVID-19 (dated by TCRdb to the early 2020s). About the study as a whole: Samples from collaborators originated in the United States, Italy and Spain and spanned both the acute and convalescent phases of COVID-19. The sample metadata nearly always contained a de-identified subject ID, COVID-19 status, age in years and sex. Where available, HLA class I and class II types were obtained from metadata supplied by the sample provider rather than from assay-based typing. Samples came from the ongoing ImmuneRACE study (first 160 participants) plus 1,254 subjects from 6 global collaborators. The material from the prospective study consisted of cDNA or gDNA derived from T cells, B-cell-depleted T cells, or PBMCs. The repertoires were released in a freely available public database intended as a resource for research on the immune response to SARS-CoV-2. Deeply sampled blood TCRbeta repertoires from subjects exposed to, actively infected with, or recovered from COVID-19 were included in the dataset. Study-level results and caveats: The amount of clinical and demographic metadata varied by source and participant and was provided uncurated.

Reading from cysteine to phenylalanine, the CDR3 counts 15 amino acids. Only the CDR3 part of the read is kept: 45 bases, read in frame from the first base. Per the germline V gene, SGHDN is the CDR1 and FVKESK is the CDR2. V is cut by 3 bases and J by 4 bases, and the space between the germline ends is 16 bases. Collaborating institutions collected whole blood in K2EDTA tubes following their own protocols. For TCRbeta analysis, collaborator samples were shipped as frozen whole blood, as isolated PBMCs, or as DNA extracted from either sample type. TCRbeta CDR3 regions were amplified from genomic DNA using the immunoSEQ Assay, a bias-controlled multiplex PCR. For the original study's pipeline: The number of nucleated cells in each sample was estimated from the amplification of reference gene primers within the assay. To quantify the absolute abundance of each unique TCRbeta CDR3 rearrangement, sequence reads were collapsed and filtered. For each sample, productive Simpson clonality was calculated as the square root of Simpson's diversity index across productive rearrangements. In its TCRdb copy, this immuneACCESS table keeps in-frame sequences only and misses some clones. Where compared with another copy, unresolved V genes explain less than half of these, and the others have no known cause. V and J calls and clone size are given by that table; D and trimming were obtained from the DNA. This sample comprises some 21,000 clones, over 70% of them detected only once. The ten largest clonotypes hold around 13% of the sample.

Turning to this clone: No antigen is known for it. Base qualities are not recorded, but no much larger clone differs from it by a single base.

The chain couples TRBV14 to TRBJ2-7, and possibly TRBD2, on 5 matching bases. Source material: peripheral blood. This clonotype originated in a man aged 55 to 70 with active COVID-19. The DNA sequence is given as TGTGCCAGCAGCCAGCCCGGGAAAGGGTTTTACGAGCAGTACTTC. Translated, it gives CASSQPGKGFYEQYF.